This is a list of T cell receptor beta chains from one sample in a study of shared clonotypes between healthy human individuals. The repertoire was sequenced with immunoSEQ multiplex PCR; TCRdb's copy has only in-frame clones and lacks some. The table records about 2,500,000 clones, approximately 90% of them present only once. Sequencing was carried out using naive CD4+ T cells sorted from blood. All receptors come from a man between 18 and 35 years old in good health. Both conserved end residues are part of each CDR3. Fields, in order: CDR3 length, V gene, CDR3 protein.

14	TRBV14	CASSQEDLKETQYF
16	TRBV5-4	CASSPGLTGKDEKLFF
11	TRBV10-3	CAVSGNYEQYF
17	TRBV5-1	CASSPLPGLAGTDTQYF
12	TRBV28	CASSTGNQPQHF
13	TRBV7-2	CASSASSNQPQHF
14	TRBV2	CASSGDRRSEKLFF
15	TRBV6-5	CASSPDRLVHEAQHF
14	TRBV6-1	CASSLRQGNNEQFF
11	TRBV10-3	CAISGQGGTFF
15	TRBV18	CASSNTGYSTDTQYF
14	TRBV2	CASTQDRGVSEQYF
12	TRBV19	CASSIGQGLYTF
19	TRBV5-3	CARSLGPPGQVSGANVLTF
17	TRBV27	CASSPLGRGRRQETQYF
14	TRBV6-5	CASSQGLAGAGQYF
16	TRBV5-5	CASSPRLDLYSGELFF
13	TRBV7-3	CASSFKGSTEAFF
14	TRBV25-1	CASSEYGGTYEQYF
15	TRBV19	CASSKSSGGFTEAFF
13	TRBV18	CASKPTGVDIQYF
15	TRBV28	CASMFRGEGNYGYTF
14	TRBV2	CASSESPNTGELFF
14	TRBV5-1	CASILEPSTDTQYF
14	TRBV10-1	CASSERDRAYEQYF
15	TRBV2	CASTDYAGQRHGYTF
14	TRBV5-4	CASSLQGARNTIYF
14	TRBV5-4	CASSARDYTDTQYF
12	TRBV2	CATGGGSYEQYF
12	TRBV28	CASSSTTGELFF
17	TRBV7-2	CASSPQTASSYNSPLHF
12	TRBV6-6	CASRSSGTEAFF